A selection of T cell receptor beta chains follows, all from one sample in a study of post-analysis software for immune sequencing data. TCRdb itself ran the PCR reads through MiXCR, one entry per CDR3 protein. The sample has 740,000 or so distinct CDR3 sequences; approximately 50% are singletons. Sequences were obtained from blood. The receptors were sampled from a girl under 18 with multiple sclerosis. The conserved cysteine and the conserved F or W are not part of the CDR3 here.

v_call: TRBV20-1
cdr3_aa: SARGGGAGQPQH

v_call: TRBV7-3
cdr3_aa: ASSLTGTSGSIYEQF

v_call: TRBV5-1
cdr3_aa: ASSLGGSEGLGYT

v_call: TRBV11-2
cdr3_aa: ASSLIRGNYGYT

v_call: TRBV12-3/TRBV12-4
cdr3_aa: ASSPNLGAGELF

v_call: TRBV5-1
cdr3_aa: ASSLDLGPTLGYT

v_call: TRBV7-2
cdr3_aa: ASSLGSGRGETQY

v_call: TRBV20-1
cdr3_aa: SARDLLEGDGYGYT

v_call: TRBV12-5
cdr3_aa: ASGRTGLGYT

v_call: TRBV12-3/TRBV12-4
cdr3_aa: ASSNLWGSGADEQY

v_call: TRBV6-6
cdr3_aa: ASSYPQLQAYEQY

v_call: TRBV6-1
cdr3_aa: ASGRPLAQGETQY

v_call: TRBV19
cdr3_aa: ASSIDRHTYGYT

v_call: TRBV6-6
cdr3_aa: ASSYSGQGSYEQY

v_call: TRBV6-5
cdr3_aa: ASSSLGAGEETQY

v_call: TRBV20-1
cdr3_aa: SARVPRQGVSYEQY

v_call: TRBV14
cdr3_aa: ASSQDLRGYNEQF

v_call: TRBV10-2
cdr3_aa: ASSESGANVLT

v_call: TRBV4-1
cdr3_aa: ASSQMGQGEQY

v_call: TRBV4-2
cdr3_aa: ASSPAPSRDRGYEQY

v_call: TRBV3-1
cdr3_aa: ASSLLSGGGLYNEQY

v_call: TRBV7-9
cdr3_aa: ASSSPDRGLYEQY

v_call: TRBV4-1
cdr3_aa: ASSPGTGVITDTQY

v_call: TRBV4-2
cdr3_aa: ASSPEGMNQPQH